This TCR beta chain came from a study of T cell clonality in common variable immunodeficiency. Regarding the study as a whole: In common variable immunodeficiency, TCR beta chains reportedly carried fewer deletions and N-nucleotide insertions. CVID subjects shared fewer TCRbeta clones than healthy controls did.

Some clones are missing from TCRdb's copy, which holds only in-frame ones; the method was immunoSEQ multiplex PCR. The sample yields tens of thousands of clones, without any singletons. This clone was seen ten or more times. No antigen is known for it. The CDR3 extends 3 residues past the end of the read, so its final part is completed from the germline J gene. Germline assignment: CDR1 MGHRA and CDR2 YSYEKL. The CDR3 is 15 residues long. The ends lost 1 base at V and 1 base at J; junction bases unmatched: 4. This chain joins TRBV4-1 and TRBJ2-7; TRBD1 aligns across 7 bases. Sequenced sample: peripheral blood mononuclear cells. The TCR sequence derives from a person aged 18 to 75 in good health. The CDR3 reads CASSQGQGGSYEQYF. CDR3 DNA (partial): TGCGCCAGCAGCCAAGGACAGGGTGGATCCTACGAG.